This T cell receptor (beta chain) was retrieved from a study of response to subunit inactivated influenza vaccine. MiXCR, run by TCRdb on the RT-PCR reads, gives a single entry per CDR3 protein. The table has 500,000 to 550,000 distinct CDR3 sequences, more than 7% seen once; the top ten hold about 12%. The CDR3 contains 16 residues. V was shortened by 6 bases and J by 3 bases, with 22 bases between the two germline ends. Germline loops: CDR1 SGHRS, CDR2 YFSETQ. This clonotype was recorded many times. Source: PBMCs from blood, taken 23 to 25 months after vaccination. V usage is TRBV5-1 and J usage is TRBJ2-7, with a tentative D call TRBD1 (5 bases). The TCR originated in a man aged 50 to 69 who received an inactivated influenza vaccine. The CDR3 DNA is TGCGCCAGCACCCTTGGTGCAGGGCGGACCGGCTACGAGCAGTACTTC. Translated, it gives CASTLGAGRTGYEQYF.